This T cell receptor (beta chain) was documented in a study of CD8 T cells in Susac syndrome. Reverse transcription of roughly 0.5 to 1 ug RNA was performed with random hexamers. TCRdb redid the calling of the immunoSEQ multiplex PCR reads with MiXCR, one entry per CDR3 protein. The table has about 300,000 distinct CDR3 sequences, 90% to 95% seen once. The sample taken for sequencing was CD4+ T cells from PBMCs. This TCR was sampled from a human donor with multiple sclerosis.

The CDR3 sequence: CASSRLGRRIGELFF. CDR3 bases: TGTGCCAGCAGCCGATTGGGACGACGGATCGGGGAGCTGTTTTTT. The chain has TRBV3-1 and TRBJ2-2; D possibly uses TRBD1 or TRBD2 (5 bases each). The CDR3 is 15 residues long. CDR1 is LGHDT and CDR2 is YNNKEL in the germline V gene (reference sequence). The V gene lost 4 bases and the J gene lost 7 bases, with 16 bases spanning the gap.